These T cell receptor beta chains were read from a single sample in a study of STAT5B mutations in CD4+ large granular lymphocyte leukemia. The assay was immunoSEQ multiplex PCR, and TCRdb's table has in-frame clones only and misses some. The sample includes 20,000 to 25,000 clones, about 79% seen only once; the top ten take about 4.3%. Sequencing was carried out using CD4+ T cells from blood buffy coats. These receptors came from a human donor in good health. CDR3s include the opening cysteine and the closing phenylalanine or tryptophan. The order of the fields is CDR3 protein, CDR3 DNA, D gene, clone size, J gene, V gene, CDR3 length. A D gene is named only where the DNA matches it firmly. Size tells how often a clone was seen (once, few, many) or the class of an expanded clone, and some rows leave it out.

cdr3_aa: CASSEQGFGNQPQHF; cdr3_nt: TGTGCCAGCAGTGAACAGGGCTTCGGCAATCAGCCCCAGCATTTT; d_call: -; clone_size: -; j_call: TRBJ1-5; v_call: TRBV2; cdr3_length: 15
cdr3_aa: CASSPHAAGELFF; cdr3_nt: TGTGCCAGCAGTCCACACGCCGCCGGGGAGCTGTTTTTT; d_call: -; clone_size: -; j_call: TRBJ2-2; v_call: TRBV5-4; cdr3_length: 13
cdr3_aa: CASSHDRLGRGYEQFF; cdr3_nt: TGTGCCAGCAGCCATGACCGATTGGGCAGGGGGTATGAGCAGTTCTTC; d_call: TRBD1; clone_size: -; j_call: TRBJ2-1; v_call: TRBV5-4; cdr3_length: 16
cdr3_aa: CASSFGPDRINEQFF; cdr3_nt: TGTGCCAGCAGCTTTGGACCTGACAGAATTAATGAGCAGTTCTTC; d_call: -; clone_size: -; j_call: TRBJ2-1; v_call: TRBV11-1; cdr3_length: 15
cdr3_aa: CASKMNTEAFF; cdr3_nt: TGTGCCAGCAAAATGAACACTGAAGCTTTCTTT; d_call: -; clone_size: -; j_call: TRBJ1-1; v_call: TRBV2; cdr3_length: 11
cdr3_aa: CASSVGRGGRSTDTQYF; cdr3_nt: TGTGCCAGCAGTGTGGGCAGGGGCGGGAGGAGCACAGATACGCAGTATTTT; d_call: TRBD2; clone_size: -; j_call: TRBJ2-3; v_call: TRBV25-1; cdr3_length: 17
cdr3_aa: CASQPPTEDEQFF; cdr3_nt: TGTGCCAGTCAACCCCCAACAGAGGATGAGCAGTTCTTC; d_call: -; clone_size: -; j_call: TRBJ2-1; v_call: TRBV6-1; cdr3_length: 13
cdr3_aa: CASSLRGRGETQYF; cdr3_nt: TGCGCCAGCAGCTTGCGGGGGCGAGGTGAGACCCAGTACTTC; d_call: -; clone_size: -; j_call: TRBJ2-5; v_call: TRBV5-1; cdr3_length: 14
cdr3_aa: CASSALLGSFGEQYF; cdr3_nt: TGTGCCAGTAGTGCCCTATTGGGGTCCTTCGGCGAGCAGTACTTC; d_call: -; clone_size: -; j_call: TRBJ2-7; v_call: TRBV19; cdr3_length: 15
cdr3_aa: CASSPTGLYEQYF; cdr3_nt: TGTGCCAGCAGTCCGACAGGGCTCTACGAGCAGTACTTC; d_call: TRBD1; clone_size: -; j_call: TRBJ2-7; v_call: TRBV6-5; cdr3_length: 13
cdr3_aa: CASSLAVPSRTDTQYF; cdr3_nt: TGTGCCAGTAGTTTAGCGGTCCCCTCTCGCACAGATACGCAGTATTTT; d_call: -; clone_size: -; j_call: TRBJ2-3; v_call: TRBV19; cdr3_length: 16
cdr3_aa: CASSPTHALGWGNEKLFF; cdr3_nt: TGTGCCAGCAGTCCCACCCATGCTTTAGGGTGGGGAAATGAAAAACTGTTTTTT; d_call: -; clone_size: -; j_call: TRBJ1-4; v_call: TRBV27; cdr3_length: 18
cdr3_aa: CASSQEGQLSGANVLTF; cdr3_nt: TGCGCCAGCAGCCAAGAAGGCCAACTCTCTGGGGCCAACGTCCTGACTTTC; d_call: -; clone_size: -; j_call: TRBJ2-6; v_call: TRBV4-1; cdr3_length: 17
cdr3_aa: CSVESTGKEQYF; cdr3_nt: TGCAGCGTTGAAAGTACAGGGAAGGAGCAGTACTTC; d_call: -; clone_size: -; j_call: TRBJ2-7; v_call: TRBV29-1; cdr3_length: 12
cdr3_aa: CASSVGTHSGNTIYF; cdr3_nt: TGTGCCAGCAGTGTCGGGACTCACTCTGGAAACACCATATATTTT; d_call: -; clone_size: few; j_call: TRBJ1-3; v_call: TRBV28; cdr3_length: 15
cdr3_aa: CASSKGTGANVLTF; cdr3_nt: TGTGCCAGCAGCAAAGGGACAGGGGCCAACGTCCTGACTTTC; d_call: -; clone_size: -; j_call: TRBJ2-6; v_call: TRBV7-6; cdr3_length: 14
cdr3_aa: CASRQYNEQFF; cdr3_nt: TGTGCCAGCAGACAATACAATGAGCAGTTCTTC; d_call: -; clone_size: -; j_call: TRBJ2-1; v_call: TRBV6-5; cdr3_length: 11
cdr3_aa: CASWEAGLGSTDTQYF; cdr3_nt: TGTGCCAGCTGGGAAGCGGGGTTAGGTAGCACAGATACGCAGTATTTT; d_call: TRBD2; clone_size: once; j_call: TRBJ2-3; v_call: TRBV27; cdr3_length: 16
cdr3_aa: CASSPGGTEAFF; cdr3_nt: TGTGCCAGCAGCCCCGGGGGCACTGAAGCTTTCTTT; d_call: -; clone_size: -; j_call: TRBJ1-1; v_call: TRBV7-9; cdr3_length: 12
cdr3_aa: CASSQGTGTSGYNEQFF; cdr3_nt: TGTGCCAGCAGCCAAGGCACCGGGACTAGCGGTTACAATGAGCAGTTCTTC; d_call: TRBD2; clone_size: -; j_call: TRBJ2-1; v_call: TRBV4-2; cdr3_length: 17
cdr3_aa: CASSLLLAGGPEQFF; cdr3_nt: TGTGCCAGCAGCTTATTACTAGCGGGAGGGCCGGAGCAGTTCTTC; d_call: TRBD2; clone_size: -; j_call: TRBJ2-1; v_call: TRBV7-9; cdr3_length: 15
cdr3_aa: CASSSAEAQYF; cdr3_nt: TGTGCCAGCAGCTCGGCGGAGGCCCAGTACTTC; d_call: -; clone_size: -; j_call: TRBJ2-5; v_call: TRBV7-2; cdr3_length: 11
cdr3_aa: CASSFGTSVGEQYF; cdr3_nt: TGTGCCAGCAGTTTTGGGACTAGCGTCGGCGAGCAGTACTTC; d_call: TRBD2; clone_size: -; j_call: TRBJ2-7; v_call: TRBV6-5; cdr3_length: 14
cdr3_aa: CASSQESLGGEQFF; cdr3_nt: TGCGCCAGCAGCCAAGAATCGCTGGGGGGTGAGCAGTTCTTC; d_call: -; clone_size: -; j_call: TRBJ2-1; v_call: TRBV4-1; cdr3_length: 14
cdr3_aa: CASSLATNEKLFF; cdr3_nt: TGTGCCAGCAGCTTGGCAACTAATGAAAAACTGTTTTTT; d_call: -; clone_size: -; j_call: TRBJ1-4; v_call: TRBV5-6; cdr3_length: 13
cdr3_aa: CASSQGGLAGPQFF; cdr3_nt: TGTGCCAGCAGCCAAGGGGGACTAGCGGGTCCTCAGTTCTTC; d_call: TRBD2; clone_size: -; j_call: TRBJ2-1; v_call: TRBV7-9; cdr3_length: 14
cdr3_aa: CASRRQHTGELFF; cdr3_nt: TGTGCCAGCAGGAGACAGCACACCGGGGAGCTGTTTTTT; d_call: -; clone_size: few; j_call: TRBJ2-2; v_call: TRBV5-8; cdr3_length: 13
cdr3_aa: CASSSGTGLWQFF; cdr3_nt: TGTGCCAGCAGCTCAGGGACAGGGCTTTGGCAGTTCTTC; d_call: TRBD1; clone_size: -; j_call: TRBJ2-1; v_call: TRBV5-4; cdr3_length: 13
cdr3_aa: CASSPRDSEETQYF; cdr3_nt: TGTGCCAGCAGCCCAAGGGACAGCGAAGAGACCCAGTACTTC; d_call: TRBD1; clone_size: -; j_call: TRBJ2-5; v_call: TRBV11-3; cdr3_length: 14
cdr3_aa: CASSLARGGQGSNEQFF; cdr3_nt: TGCGCCAGCAGCCTGGCTCGGGGAGGACAGGGATCCAATGAGCAGTTCTTC; d_call: TRBD1; clone_size: few; j_call: TRBJ2-1; v_call: TRBV4-1; cdr3_length: 17
cdr3_aa: CASSQTILNEQFF; cdr3_nt: TGCGCCAGCAGCCAAACGATTTTAAATGAGCAGTTCTTC; d_call: -; clone_size: -; j_call: TRBJ2-1; v_call: TRBV4-1; cdr3_length: 13
cdr3_aa: CASRGQGGAQPQHF; cdr3_nt: TGTGCCAGCAGGGGACAGGGCGGGGCTCAGCCCCAGCATTTT; d_call: TRBD1; clone_size: few; j_call: TRBJ1-5; v_call: TRBV2; cdr3_length: 14
cdr3_aa: CASSLYLGGASSEAFF; cdr3_nt: TGTGCCAGCAGCTTGTACCTGGGGGGCGCATCCTCAGAAGCTTTCTTT; d_call: -; clone_size: -; j_call: TRBJ1-1; v_call: TRBV5-8; cdr3_length: 16
cdr3_aa: CASSLVLTQETQYF; cdr3_nt: TGCGCCAGCAGCTTGGTTCTAACCCAAGAGACCCAGTACTTC; d_call: -; clone_size: -; j_call: TRBJ2-5; v_call: TRBV5-1; cdr3_length: 14
cdr3_aa: CASSTVGPSGEKLFF; cdr3_nt: TGTGCCAGCAGTACAGTAGGGCCCTCTGGTGAAAAACTGTTTTTT; d_call: -; clone_size: -; j_call: TRBJ1-4; v_call: TRBV6-6; cdr3_length: 15
cdr3_aa: CSAREGANSYEQYF; cdr3_nt: TGCAGCGCCCGGGAAGGAGCCAACTCCTACGAGCAGTACTTC; d_call: -; clone_size: -; j_call: TRBJ2-7; v_call: TRBV29-1; cdr3_length: 14
cdr3_aa: CASSLTGLDTDTQYF; cdr3_nt: TGCGCCAGCAGCTTGACAGGTTTAGACACAGATACGCAGTATTTT; d_call: -; clone_size: -; j_call: TRBJ2-3; v_call: TRBV5-1; cdr3_length: 15
cdr3_aa: CASSLGVRGDSPLHF; cdr3_nt: TGCGCCAGCAGCTTGGGGGTCAGGGGGGACTCACCCCTCCACTTT; d_call: TRBD1; clone_size: once; j_call: TRBJ1-6; v_call: TRBV5-1; cdr3_length: 15
cdr3_aa: CASSEDRGHYEQYF; cdr3_nt: TGTGCCAGCAGCGAAGACAGGGGCCACTACGAGCAGTACTTC; d_call: TRBD1; clone_size: -; j_call: TRBJ2-7; v_call: TRBV7-2; cdr3_length: 14
cdr3_aa: CASSPGWDGLYGYTF; cdr3_nt: TGTGCCAGCAGCCCCGGGTGGGACGGACTCTATGGCTACACCTTC; d_call: -; clone_size: -; j_call: TRBJ1-2; v_call: TRBV5-6; cdr3_length: 15
cdr3_aa: CATSWGGTAETQYF; cdr3_nt: TGTGCCACCTCATGGGGGGGGACAGCAGAGACCCAGTACTTC; d_call: -; clone_size: -; j_call: TRBJ2-5; v_call: TRBV6-6; cdr3_length: 14
cdr3_aa: CASSPYPLAGAGTGELFF; cdr3_nt: TGCGCCAGCAGCCCCTACCCCTTGGCGGGAGCGGGCACCGGGGAGCTGTTTTTT; d_call: TRBD2; clone_size: -; j_call: TRBJ2-2; v_call: TRBV5-1; cdr3_length: 18
cdr3_aa: CASSPSKSYEQYF; cdr3_nt: TGTGCCAGCAGCCCATCGAAGTCATACGAGCAGTACTTC; d_call: -; clone_size: -; j_call: TRBJ2-7; v_call: TRBV7-9; cdr3_length: 13
cdr3_aa: CASRRQTSNAYEQYF; cdr3_nt: TGTGCCAGCAGGCGACAGACTAGTAATGCCTACGAGCAGTACTTC; d_call: -; clone_size: -; j_call: TRBJ2-7; v_call: TRBV27; cdr3_length: 15
cdr3_aa: CASNFDRIGQPQHF; cdr3_nt: TGTGCCAGCAACTTTGACAGAATAGGACAGCCCCAGCATTTT; d_call: -; clone_size: -; j_call: TRBJ1-5; v_call: TRBV6-1; cdr3_length: 14
cdr3_aa: CATSRDRVRATEAFF; cdr3_nt: TGTGCCACCAGCAGAGACCGGGTCAGGGCCACTGAAGCTTTCTTT; d_call: -; clone_size: -; j_call: TRBJ1-1; v_call: TRBV15; cdr3_length: 15
cdr3_aa: CASSPTVGELFF; cdr3_nt: TGTGCCAGCAGTCCTACGGTCGGGGAGCTGTTTTTT; d_call: -; clone_size: -; j_call: TRBJ2-2; v_call: TRBV27; cdr3_length: 12
cdr3_aa: CASSLSDTNYGYTF; cdr3_nt: TGTGCCAGCAGCTTATCGGATACAAACTATGGCTACACCTTC; d_call: -; clone_size: -; j_call: TRBJ1-2; v_call: TRBV7-9; cdr3_length: 14
cdr3_aa: CASSWRASTDTQYF; cdr3_nt: TGTGCCAGCAGCTGGAGGGCTAGCACAGATACGCAGTATTTT; d_call: -; clone_size: -; j_call: TRBJ2-3; v_call: TRBV5-4; cdr3_length: 14
cdr3_aa: CASSLGGTDNEQFF; cdr3_nt: TGTGCCAGCAGCTTAGGTGGAACAGACAATGAGCAGTTCTTC; d_call: -; clone_size: -; j_call: TRBJ2-1; v_call: TRBV11-1; cdr3_length: 14
cdr3_aa: CASSFWVDSYEQYF; cdr3_nt: TGTGCCAGCAGCTTCTGGGTGGACTCCTACGAGCAGTACTTC; d_call: -; clone_size: -; j_call: TRBJ2-7; v_call: TRBV11-1; cdr3_length: 14
cdr3_aa: CASSKAPQSYGYTF; cdr3_nt: TGTGCCAGCAGCAAAGCGCCCCAAAGCTATGGCTACACCTTC; d_call: -; clone_size: -; j_call: TRBJ1-2; v_call: TRBV21-1; cdr3_length: 14
cdr3_aa: CASSYSSGTYYEQYF; cdr3_nt: TGTGCCAGCAGTTACTCCTCCGGGACCTACTACGAGCAGTACTTC; d_call: -; clone_size: few; j_call: TRBJ2-7; v_call: TRBV6-5; cdr3_length: 15